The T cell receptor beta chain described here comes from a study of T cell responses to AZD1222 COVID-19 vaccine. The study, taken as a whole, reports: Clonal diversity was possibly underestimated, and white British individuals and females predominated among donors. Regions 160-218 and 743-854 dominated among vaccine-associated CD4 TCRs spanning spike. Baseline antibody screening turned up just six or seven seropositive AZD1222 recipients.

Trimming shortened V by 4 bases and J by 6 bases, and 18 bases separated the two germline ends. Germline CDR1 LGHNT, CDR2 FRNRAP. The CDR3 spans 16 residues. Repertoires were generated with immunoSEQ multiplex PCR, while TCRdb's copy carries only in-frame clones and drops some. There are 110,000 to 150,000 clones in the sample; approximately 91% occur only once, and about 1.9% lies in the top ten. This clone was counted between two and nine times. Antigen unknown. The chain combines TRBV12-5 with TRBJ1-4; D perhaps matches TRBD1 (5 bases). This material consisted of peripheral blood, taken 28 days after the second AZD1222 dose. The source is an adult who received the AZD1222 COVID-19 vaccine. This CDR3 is CASGSPFPRGDEKLFF. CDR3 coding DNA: TGTGCTAGTGGTTCACCCTTCCCCAGAGGGGATGAAAAACTGTTTTTT.